Sequencing of this TCR beta chain was carried out in a study of vaccination effects on CD4 cells after COVID-19. Profiled with immunoSEQ multiplex PCR; TCRdb holds only in-frame clones, not every one. Here the sample spans fewer than 85,000 clones, 70% to 85% being singletons. The CDR3 runs to 15 residues. Per germline, CDR1 SGHVS and CDR2 FQNEAQ. V shed 5 bases and J shed 0 bases, with 10 bases lying between them. About this clone itself: Its specificity is unknown.

Researchers isolated CD4+ T cells once roughly ten days of culture had elapsed. Either the mRNA-1273 or the BNT162b2 vaccine was given to participants as two doses. The receptor's source is a human donor who received a COVID-19 vaccine. J is TRBJ2-2 and V is TRBV7-8; D gene ambiguous. Sequencing used CD4+ T cells from PBMCs cultured without peptide, obtained after COVID-19 vaccination. CDR3 in amino acids: CASSPRTANTGELFF. Here the CDR3 DNA reads TGTGCCAGCAGCCCTCGGACGGCGAACACCGGGGAGCTGTTTTTT.